This T cell receptor beta chain stems from a study of blood T cells in healthy people across ages. V was trimmed by 5 bases and J by 0 bases, leaving 10 bases between them. Germline V gene sequence: CDR1 SQVTM, CDR2 ANQGSEA. The CDR3 runs to 13 residues. The table lists this clonotype with a few counts. Primed by a sample-barcoded 5' primer and a J-beta primer mix, a second PCR proceeded for roughly 6 to 12 cycles. TCRdb independently ran MiXCR on the 5' RACE reads; one entry per CDR3 protein. The sample holds about 1.5 million distinct CDR3 sequences; roughly two fifths are singletons and the top ten take more than 4%.

Input material: blood. The clonotype was recovered from a woman aged 18-29 years in good health. J is TRBJ1-1 and V is TRBV29-1; D not resolved. CDR3 DNA: TGCAGCGTTATCGAAGGACTGAACACTGAAGCTTTCTTT. Its translation: CSVIEGLNTEAFF.